These 29 T cell receptor beta chains share one sample of origin, sequenced in a study of T cell responses to AZD1222 COVID-19 vaccine. Libraries were prepared by immunoSEQ multiplex PCR; TCRdb keeps only in-frame clonotypes and omits some of them. Of about 56,000 clones in the sample, roughly 88% were seen once. Here the sequenced sample was peripheral blood, taken on day 0 of AZD1222 vaccination. The receptors come from an adult in good health.

The chain uses TRBV4-2 and TRBJ1-1; D possibly corresponds to TRBD1 (6 bases). V was cut by 7 bases and J by 1 base, with 10 bases left in between. The CDR3 covers 13 residues. Germline CDR1 LGHNA, CDR2 YNFKEQ. The DNA of the CDR3 is TGTGCCAGCACGCAGGGGAGGAACACTGAAGCTTTCTTT. This sequence encodes CASTQGRNTEAFF.

This clone has more than one count but fewer than ten. A junction end diverges from the germline sequence, so it may reflect a read error. The chain couples TRBV6-6 to TRBJ1-6; D is unclear. The length of the CDR3 is 15 residues. From germline, CDR1 is MNHNY and CDR2 SVGAGI (reference sequence). CDR3 sequence reads: CASSYGDSFNSPLHF. The CDR3 DNA sequence: TGTGCCAGCAGTTACGGGGATTCCTTTAATTCACCCCTCCACTTT.

V is TRBV10-3 and J is TRBJ2-7, with 10 nucleotides matching TRBD1. CDR3 length equals 13 residues. V shed 6 bases, J shed 5 bases, and the junction held 4 bases outside the gene matches. Germline CDR1 and CDR2: ENHRY and SYGVKD. As DNA, the CDR3 is TGTGCCATCAGCGTCGGGACAGGGGACGAGCAGTACTTC. This codes for CAISVGTGDEQYF.

The chain carries TRBV27 and TRBJ1-1, with TRBD1 as a possible D gene (6 bases). V lost 4 bases and J lost 4, with 16 bases in between. The CDR3 totals 15 residues. Germline CDR1 reads MNHEY; CDR2 reads SMNVEV (reference sequence). This CDR3 reads CASSSARGVGTEAFF. In DNA, the CDR3 is TGTGCCAGCAGTTCCGCCAGGGGAGTCGGCACTGAAGCTTTCTTT.

This clone came up once. The chain combines TRBV7-6 with TRBJ2-7, with 12 bases identical to TRBD2. This CDR3 has 16 amino acids. The V and J ends lost 4 bases and 6 bases, in that order; junction bases with no gene match: 10. Germline V gene data show CDR1 as SGHVS and CDR2 as FNYEAQ. CDR3 bases: TGTGCCAGCAGCTCCTCTAGACTAGCGGGGGTCGTCGAGCAGTACTTC. This codes for CASSSSRLAGVVEQYF.

This chain joins TRBV4-1 and TRBJ2-1; D gene ambiguous. Trimming cost V 0 bases and J 9 bases, with 18 bases left between them. The CDR3 has 16 residues. From germline, CDR1 is MGHRA and CDR2 YSYEKL. CDR3 DNA sequence: TGCGCCAGCAGCCAAGAAGGGTCGATGGGGTTAAGTGAGCAGTTCTTC. Its translation: CASSQEGSMGLSEQFF.

The chain joins TRBV6-1 to TRBJ2-6; D perhaps matches TRBD2 (6 bases). Germline-derived CDR1 and CDR2 are MNHNS and SASEGT. Trimming cost V 1 base and J 0 bases, with 7 bases left between them. CDR3 length: 16 amino acids. The CDR3 coding sequence is TGTGCCAGCAGTGAAGGCGGGAACTCTGGGGCCAACGTCCTGACTTTC. The encoded protein is CASSEGGNSGANVLTF.

This clone was counted between two and nine times. The chain links TRBV6-6 to TRBJ2-7; TRBD2 matches 8 bases. V was pared by 5 bases and J by 3 bases, with 15 bases of the junction left unmatched. The CDR3 covers 17 residues. Germline V gene lookup returns CDR1 MNHNY and CDR2 SVGAGI (reference sequence). The CDR3 is CASSRRVAREEVYEQYF. Written as DNA, the CDR3 is TGTGCCAGCAGTCGCAGGGTTGCGCGGGAGGAGGTCTACGAGCAGTACTTC.

The chain links TRBV10-1 to TRBJ2-5; tentatively, D is TRBD1 (5 bases). Germline CDR1 reads WNHNN; CDR2 reads SYGVQD (reference sequence). The CDR3 is 15 residues long. V lost 1 base and J lost 5, with 14 bases in between. The CDR3 sequence is CASSEFGRAIETQYF. In DNA, the CDR3 is TGCGCCAGCAGTGAGTTTGGCAGGGCCATCGAGACCCAGTACTTC.

The gene calls are TRBV9 and TRBJ2-7; D is unclear. Germline V gives CDR1 SGDLS, CDR2 YYNGEE. This CDR3 spans 14 amino acids. V lost 0 bases, J lost 2 bases, and 9 bases lay in between. The CDR3 DNA is TGTGCCAGCAGCGTAGGAACAGCTCCCTACGAGCAGTACTTC. Protein sequence: CASSVGTAPYEQYF.

The rearrangement uses TRBV12-3 or TRBV12-4 and TRBJ1-3, with D possibly TRBD1 on 6 matching bases. This CDR3 is built from 12 residues. V gave up 9 bases and J gave up 1 base, with 7 bases separating them. CDR3 DNA sequence: TGTGCCAGTGGACAGTCTGGAAACACCATATATTTT. This gives the protein CASGQSGNTIYF.

The V gene is TRBV5-1, the J gene TRBJ1-2; 11 bases match TRBD1. V lost 3 bases to trimming and J lost 5 bases; unmatched junction nucleotides: 9. The CDR3 sequence is 16 residues long. Germline assignment: CDR1 SGHRS and CDR2 YFSETQ. The CDR3 nucleotides read TGCGCCAGCAGCTCCGGACAGGGGGCTGGTGGTTATGGCTACACCTTC. Translated, it gives CASSSGQGAGGYGYTF.

This chain joins TRBV14 and TRBJ2-5; D is unresolved. V shed 1 base and J shed 5 bases, with 2 bases lying between them. The CDR3 is 11 residues long. Germline V gene data show CDR1 as SGHDN and CDR2 as FVKESK. The CDR3 bases are TGTGCCAGCAGCCAAGTGGAGACCCAGTACTTC. Translated, it gives CASSQVETQYF. The complete variable domain, with remaining parts taken from reference TRBV14 and TRBJ2-5, reads EAGVTQFPSHSVIEKGQTVTLRCDPISGHDNLYWYRRVMGKEIKFLLHFVKESKQDESGMPNNRFLAERTGGTYSTLKVQPAELEDSGVYFCASSQVETQYFGPGTRLLVL.

The J gene is TRBJ1-1, the V gene TRBV7-9, with no clear D. The germline V and J ends were trimmed by 3 bases and 7 bases, with 6 bases remaining between them. The CDR3 length is 11 residues. Germline V gene lookup returns CDR1 SEHNR and CDR2 FQNEAQ (reference sequence). The CDR3 is CASSFENEAFF. DNA of the CDR3: TGTGCCAGCAGCTTCGAAAATGAAGCTTTCTTT.

The chain links TRBV19 to TRBJ1-2, with D possibly being TRBD1 (5 bases). The V gene lost 2 bases and the J gene lost 4 bases, with 20 bases spanning the gap. The germline gives CDR1 LNHDA, CDR2 SQIVND (reference sequence). The CDR3 consists of 17 residues. Written as DNA, the CDR3 is TGTGCCAGTAGTATAAATTCGGGAGGTCAGGGTCTCTATGGCTACACCTTC. Amino acids: CASSINSGGQGLYGYTF.

This chain joins TRBV28 and TRBJ1-5; D not resolved. V dropped 2 bases and J dropped 6 bases, with 11 bases sitting between them. There are 14 residues in the CDR3. Germline V gene sequence: CDR1 MDHEN, CDR2 SYDVKM. CDR3 DNA sequence: TGTGCCAGCAGTTTAATGAGGTCCCCTCAGCCCCAGCATTTT. Translated: CASSLMRSPQPQHF.

The rearrangement links TRBV29-1 to TRBJ2-7; possibly TRBD1 or TRBD2 for D (5 bases each). The germline gives CDR1 SQVTM, CDR2 ANQGSEA. There are 16 residues in the CDR3. V dropped 1 base and J dropped 0 bases, with 16 bases sitting between them. For the CDR3, the DNA is TGCAGCGTTGAAGGTGAAGCGTCAGGGAGCTCCTACGAGCAGTACTTC. Amino acids: CSVEGEASGSSYEQYF.

A remark on this clone: At one end the junction does not follow the germline gene, possibly because of a read error. The rearrangement links TRBV7-7 to TRBJ2-5, with TRBD2 identical over 8 bases. From germline, CDR1 is SSHAT and CDR2 FNYEAQ (reference sequence). There are 14 residues in the CDR3. CDR3 loop: CASSPGGGQETQYF. CDR3 bases: TGTGCTAGCAGCCCCGGGGGGGGCCAAGAGACCCAGTACTTC.

The chain uses TRBV6-1 and TRBJ2-2; D possibly corresponds to TRBD2 (7 bases). V was pared by 2 bases and J by 0 bases, with 19 bases between. Germline-derived CDR1 and CDR2 are MNHNS and SASEGT. This CDR3 has 19 amino acids. CDR3 sequence (DNA): TGTGCCAGCAGTGAAAGGGGGGGGTTATCCCTCGCGAACACCGGGGAGCTGTTTTTT. Its protein is CASSERGGLSLANTGELFF.

The genes are TRBV28 and TRBJ1-4; D is unresolved. From germline, CDR1 is MDHEN and CDR2 SYDVKM. The CDR3 contains 14 residues. Between the trimmed V and J ends, which lost 6 bases and 6 bases, there was a span of 14 bases. The CDR3 protein is CASRTVASDEKLFF. The CDR3 region has the DNA TGTGCCAGCAGAACCGTAGCATCGGATGAAAAACTGTTTTTT.

This clone is a singleton in its sample. The chain combines TRBV10-3 with TRBJ2-5; a weak D match, TRBD2 (6 bases). V dropped 3 bases and J dropped 3 bases, with 17 bases sitting between them. This CDR3 comprises 16 residues. CDR1 is ENHRY, CDR2 SYGVKD, per germline. The CDR3 nucleotides are TGTGCCATCAGTGAAGGAGGGCAGGACACAAAAGAGACCCAGTACTTC. It is translated as CAISEGGQDTKETQYF.

The V gene is TRBV7-9, the J gene TRBJ2-4, with unresolved D. The CDR3 loop spans 15 amino acids. V gave up 1 base and J gave up 8 bases, with 15 bases separating them. The germline V gene has CDR1 SEHNR and CDR2 FQNEAQ (reference sequence). CDR3 loop: CASSLGLFESDIQYF. CDR3 in DNA: TGTGCCAGCAGCTTAGGCCTGTTCGAGTCGGACATTCAGTACTTC.

This chain joins TRBV6-5 and TRBJ1-1; D remains unclear. From germline, CDR1 is MNHEY and CDR2 SVGAGI. The CDR3 extends over 13 amino acids. Trimming cost V 6 bases and J 4 bases, with 12 bases left between them. The CDR3: CASSPWSGTEAFF. The CDR3 DNA follows: TGTGCCAGCAGCCCCTGGTCTGGCACTGAAGCTTTCTTT.

This clone has only a few counts. The chain carries TRBV3-1 (or the pseudogene TRBV3-2) and TRBJ2-7; D is perhaps TRBD1 (6 bases). Trimming cost V 4 bases and J 3 bases, with 10 bases left between them. The CDR3 length is 13 residues. CDR1 and CDR2 (germline): LGHDT, YNNKEL (reference sequence). CDR3 amino acids: CASSLGQFYEQYF. CDR3 coding DNA: TGTGCCAGCAGCCTTGGACAGTTCTACGAGCAGTACTTC.

This chain's CDR3 is CSVEIGVDGTHLGTQYF. CDR3 bases: TGCAGCGTCGAAATTGGAGTAGACGGGACACACTTAGGGACCCAGTACTTC. V is TRBV29-1 and J is TRBJ2-5; D might be TRBD1 (6 bases). The CDR3 totals 17 residues. V shed 6 bases and J shed 7 bases, with 30 bases lying between them. Germline loops: CDR1 SQVTM, CDR2 ANQGSEA.

This rearrangement joins TRBV29-1 to TRBJ1-2, with 7 bases identical to TRBD1. The J segment lost 6 bases and the V segment lost 1 base, leaving 8 bases of the junction unmatched. CDR3 size: 14 residues. Looked up from germline, CDR1 is SQVTM and CDR2 is ANQGSEA. The CDR3: CSVEVGTGDDGYTF. The DNA for the CDR3 is TGCAGCGTTGAAGTTGGTACAGGGGATGATGGCTACACCTTC.

This chain links TRBV3-1 (or the pseudogene TRBV3-2) with TRBJ1-4, with 10 nucleotides matching TRBD1. The CDR3 extends over 17 amino acids. V lost 1 base and J lost 5; bases outside the gene matches: 7. The germline V gene encodes CDR1 LGHDT and CDR2 YNNKEL (reference sequence). The CDR3: CASSQVVGDRGNEKLFF. The CDR3 DNA reads as TGTGCCAGCAGCCAAGTAGTAGGGGACAGGGGAAATGAAAAACTGTTTTTT.

V and J are TRBV30 and TRBJ1-5, with 9 bases fitting TRBD1. The V and J ends lost 2 bases and 2 bases, in that order; junction bases with no gene match: 1. Per germline, CDR1 GTSNPN and CDR2 SVGIG (reference sequence). CDR3 length equals 14 residues. Written as DNA, the CDR3 is TGTGCCTGGAGTCGGACAGGGGGCAATCAGCCCCAGCATTTT. This encodes CAWSRTGGNQPQHF.

In this sample, this clone is medium-sized (0.01 to 0.1%). V is TRBV9 and J is TRBJ2-7; D is unclear. Germline-derived CDR1 and CDR2 are SGDLS and YYNGEE. The CDR3 is made up of 13 amino acids. Trimming removed 0 bases at V and 0 bases at J, with 4 bases between. The CDR3 reads CASSVGGSYEQYF. The CDR3 DNA sequence: TGTGCCAGCAGCGTAGGGGGCTCCTACGAGCAGTACTTC. Full variable domain (remainder filled in from reference TRBV9 and TRBJ2-7): DSGVTQTPKHLITATGQRVTLRCSPRSGDLSVYWYQQSLDQGLQFLIQYYNGEERAKGNILERFSAQQFPDLHSELNLSSLELGDSALYFCASSVGGSYEQYFGPGTRLTVT.